This T cell receptor (beta chain) was recovered during a study of T cell responses to AZD1222 COVID-19 vaccine. Study-level points and caveats: Females made up more of the donors, who were largely white British, and clonal diversity may have come out too low. Among those given AZD1222, only six or seven were seropositive at baseline. Unmutated variant regions reportedly attract nearly half of all spike-specific TCRs. No repertoire was sampled before or during the peak T cell response, only after it.

Profiling relied on immunoSEQ multiplex PCR, and the TCRdb table lists in-frame clones only, not all of them. The sample records about 90,000 clones, roughly 88% being singletons. Deletions cut 8 bases from V and 4 bases from J, with 15 bases between. CDR3 length: 14 amino acids. Germline-derived CDR1 and CDR2 are MNHEY and SVGAGI. Remarks on this clone: The antigen remains unidentified.

This sequence joins TRBV6-5 and TRBJ1-5; possible D gene TRBD1, 5 bases. The sequencing here drew on peripheral blood, taken 28 days after the second AZD1222 dose. The origin of this receptor is an adult who received the AZD1222 COVID-19 vaccine. CDR3 coding DNA: TGTGCCAGCCGCCTTGTCGGGGGAAATCAGCCCCAGCATTTT. Translating it yields CASRLVGGNQPQHF.